The 12 T cell receptor beta chains below all came from one sample that was sequenced in a study of CD8 T cells in ankylosing spondylitis. These TCRs' antigens remain unknown. TCRdb recomputed calls from the 5' RACE reads with MiXCR, one row per CDR3 protein. The table shows about 340,000 distinct CDR3 sequences, with 6.5% to 10% occurring only once. The study's findings and limits: What seemed typical of ankylosing spondylitis blood was a TCR beta motif built from about 8 highly homologous variants.

Sequenced: blood, either unsorted or a sorted T cell fraction (not recorded which). These receptors were taken from a male donor with ankylosing spondylitis.

This clonotype was counted between two and nine times. Sequence at one end of the junction differs from germline and may be a read error. The CDR3 loop is CSARGTSTGELFF. The CDR3 bases are TGCAGTGCCAGAGGGACTAGCACCGGGGAGCTGTTTTTT. The chain combines TRBV20-1 with TRBJ2-2; 8 bases are a match to TRBD2. CDR1 is DFQATT, CDR2 SNEGSKA, per germline (reference sequence). The CDR3 length is 13 residues.

The rearrangement joins TRBV9 to TRBJ2-1; the match to TRBD2 covers 8 bases. This CDR3 comprises 16 residues. The germline CDR1 and CDR2 sequences are SGDLS and YYNGEE. Losses at the gene ends were 5 bases for V and 5 bases for J; bases not matched to a gene: 12. DNA of the CDR3: TGTGCCAGCAGACCGGACTGGACTAGCCGAGACAATGAGCAGTTCTTC. It is translated as CASRPDWTSRDNEQFF.

This clonotype appeared many times. The genes are TRBV5-1 and TRBJ2-5; 7 nucleotides line up with TRBD1. Germline V gene lookup returns CDR1 SGHRS and CDR2 YFSETQ. The CDR3 sequence is 14 residues long. The V and J ends lost 1 base and 4 bases, in that order; junction bases with no gene match: 4. CDR3 DNA sequence: TGCGCCAGCAGCTTGCGACAGGGCTTAGAGACCCAGTACTTC. This encodes CASSLRQGLETQYF.

This clonotype was counted at least ten times. This chain connects TRBV29-1 to TRBJ2-1; D is unclear. CDR1 is SQVTM and CDR2 is ANQGSEA in the germline V gene. This CDR3 has 10 amino acids. V lost 4 bases and J 8 bases, leaving 6 bases between the germline ends. The CDR3 loop reads CSVVFYEQFF. In nucleotides, the CDR3 is TGCAGCGTTGTGTTTTATGAGCAGTTCTTC.

This clonotype was found many times. The genes are TRBV12-3 or TRBV12-4 and TRBJ2-6, with D possibly being TRBD1 or TRBD2 (5 bases each). There are 18 residues in the CDR3. Between the trimmed V and J ends, which lost 1 base and 0 bases, there was a span of 13 bases. The CDR3 nucleotides read TGTGCCAGCAGTTTAGTCCCCAGGGAGAGCTCTGGGGCCAACGTCCTGACTTTC. Translation gives CASSLVPRESSGANVLTF.

The chain employs TRBV10-2 and TRBJ1-3; D is uncertain. V was cut by 0 bases and J by 0 bases, with 6 bases left in between. The germline gives CDR1 WSHSY, CDR2 SAAADI. The CDR3 consists of 15 residues. The chain's CDR3 is CASSESYNSGNTIYF. The CDR3 DNA reads as TGCGCCAGCAGTGAGTCTTACAACTCTGGAAACACCATATATTTT.

This clonotype was counted between two and nine times. This chain joins TRBV7-8 and TRBJ1-5; no definite D call. The CDR3 has 12 amino acids. Trimming shortened V by 4 bases and J by 7 bases, and 8 bases separated the two germline ends. Germline V lookup: CDR1 SGHVS, CDR2 FQNEAQ. The CDR3 DNA reads TGTGCCAGCAGCTCGGGGATGCAGCCCCAGCATTTT. As protein: CASSSGMQPQHF.

This clonotype was observed at least ten times. The chain links TRBV5-1 to TRBJ2-3; 7 positions agree with TRBD2. The V gene's germline CDR1 is SGHRS and CDR2 YFSETQ. The J segment lost 3 bases and the V segment lost 6 bases, leaving 7 bases of the junction unmatched. CDR3 length: 14 amino acids. CDR3 sequence (DNA): TGCGCCAGCACCCTTGCGGGAGAGACAGATACGCAGTATTTT. This translates into CASTLAGETDTQYF. Combining the CDR3 with reference TRBV5-1 and TRBJ2-3 gives the whole variable domain KAGVTQTPRYLIKTRGQQVTLSCSPISGHRSVSWYQQTPGQGLQFLFEYFSETQRNKGNFPGRFSGRQFSNSRSEMNVSTLELGDSALYLCASTLAGETDTQYFGPGTRLTVL.

This clonotype was seen only a few times. V usage is TRBV7-9 and J usage is TRBJ2-2; tentative D call: TRBD2 (5 bases). Germline V gene sequence: CDR1 SEHNR, CDR2 FQNEAQ (reference sequence). This CDR3 is 16 amino acids long. Trimming removed 0 bases at V and 3 bases at J, with 11 bases between. CDR3 coding DNA: TGTGCCAGCAGCTTAGCGGAGAGGGCTTACACCGGGGAGCTGTTTTTT. Its protein is CASSLAERAYTGELFF.

On this clonotype: Germline and junction disagree at one end, which may indicate a read error. This chain connects TRBV7-7 to TRBJ2-2; D may be TRBD2 (6 bases). Germline loops: CDR1 SSHAT, CDR2 FNYEAQ (reference sequence). CDR3 length: 15 amino acids. Here the CDR3 reads CASSLAARGSGELFF. As DNA, the CDR3 is TGTGCTAGCAGCTTAGCGGCACGGGGAAGCGGGGAGCTGTTTTTT. The variable domain in full, completed from reference TRBV7-7 and TRBJ2-2, reads GAGVSQSPRYKVTKRGQDVTLRCDPISSHATLYWYQQALGQGPEFLTYFNYEAQPDKSGLPSDRFSAERPEGSISTLTIQRTEQRDSAMYRCASSLAARGSGELFFGEGSRLTVL.

This clonotype was counted only a few times. The chain has TRBV20-1 and TRBJ1-2; maybe TRBD1 (5 bases). V lost 0 bases and J lost 8, with 16 bases in between. CDR3 length equals 14 residues. Germline V gene lookup returns CDR1 DFQATT and CDR2 SNEGSKA (reference sequence). CDR3: CSARDERGLLGYTF. The CDR3 coding sequence is TGCAGTGCTAGAGATGAGAGGGGCCTCTTAGGCTACACCTTC.

Only a few counts were recorded for this clonotype. The chain combines TRBV7-3 with TRBJ2-5; no reliable D call. V was cut by 5 bases and J by 2 bases, with 9 bases left in between. This CDR3 has 13 amino acids. Germline V CDR1 and CDR2: SGHTA, FQGTGA. The CDR3 loop is CASSRTWQETQYF. CDR3 nucleotides: TGTGCCAGCAGCCGTACCTGGCAAGAGACCCAGTACTTC.